This T cell receptor (beta chain) was identified during a study of molecular identifiers for immune sequencing clone quantification (dated by TCRdb to the late 2010s). About the full investigation: For a replicate experiment, RNA from 20,000 or 100,000 naive CD8 T cells was divided into five aliquots, of which four were sequenced. The study was a methods study using CD8 T cells to benchmark molecular-identifier clustering-based TCR repertoire sequencing (MIDCIRS) and TCR RNA copy counting. General findings and caveats noted by the study authors: In CMV-specific effector cells, clones with more than 20 RNA copies contained over 97% of molecules, whereas in naive cells such clones contained under 1% of molecules. The sizes of highly expanded clones could end up underestimated when identical TCR molecules share a barcode. When barcode sub-clustering was omitted, TCR diversity was inflated by chimeric consensus sequences, with chimeras reaching as high as 47%. A single cell's worth of spiked-in Jurkat TCR RNA was reported detectable even among one million naive CD8 T cells. Modeling gave about 3.3 recovered TCR RNA copies per cell versus around 10 by digital PCR, implying about 30% capture efficiency. The naive libraries included spiked-in Jurkat TCR RNA (about 11 copies' worth), and this RNA is not part of the donor repertoire.

In this sample, this clonotype turned up many times. Its antigen specificity is not known. Base qualities are not at hand, and no much larger clone is one base apart. Naive CD8 T cell libraries were made from roughly 21,000 to 960,000 sorted cells using 10%, 30% or 50% of purified RNA. Naive CD8 T cells were FACS-sorted as CD8+CD4-CCR7+CD45RA+ on a BD FACSAria II into RLT Plus buffer. Detection sensitivity was tested by spiking Jurkat RNA equal to roughly nine TCR copies' worth into samples containing about 20,000-1,100,000 naive CD8 T cells. Enrichment of CD8 T cells was done with RosetteSep CD8+ T Cell Enrichment Cocktail plus Ficoll-Paque, and ACK red cell lysis came afterward. The protocol used for the library was PCR. Sequencing used an Illumina HiSeq 4000. Bulk TCR libraries were prepared as previously described, using TCR primers listed in Table S5. Total RNA was purified with the Qiagen AllPrep DNA/RNA kit. Before analysis, reads from multiple sequencing runs of one library were combined. In the original analysis: Reads were retained only if their TCR constant sequence matched exactly, and those retained reads were trimmed to 150 nt and grouped according to their 12-nt molecular barcodes. Reads inside each barcode group were sub-clustered using a 15% Levenshtein threshold, and a quality-weighted consensus sequence was constructed for each RNA molecule. Non-functional sequences were discarded, and so were lower-count sequences lying one edit away from another sequence. Based on a fit of two negative binomial distributions, barcode sub-clusters having less than 20% of the maximum read count were discarded. TCRdb reworked the public reads: Q25 trimming with fastp, MiXCR clone assembly, productive beta chains retained. When rows share a CDR3 protein, they turn into one entry using the most common DNA and genes. TCRdb's processing, not the authors' own work, is the source of the V and J calls. The sample table lists 250,000 to 400,000 distinct CDR3 sequences, over 20% of them with a count of one. 0.81% of the sample comes from the top ten.

The sequence was obtained from a human donor in good health. Some libraries in this study had Jurkat cell RNA spiked in. The sequencing input was naive CD8+ T cells from blood, with Jurkat cell RNA spiked in. The cell subset or site label of this sample denotes: FACS-sorted CD8+CD4-CCR7+CD45RA+ naive T cells.

The DNA sequence is as follows: TGCAGTGCTACCGGGACTAGCGTATCCTACGAGCAGTACTTC. It specifies CSATGTSVSYEQYF. The chain uses TRBV20-1 and TRBJ2-7, with 10 bases aligning to TRBD2. CDR1 and CDR2 (DFQATT, SNEGSKA) derive from the germline V gene (reference sequence). Trimming removed 4 bases from V and 1 base from J; the gene matches leave 4 bases unexplained. Including cysteine and phenylalanine, the CDR3 has 14 amino acids. The only DNA kept is the CDR3, 42 bases in frame from the first base.